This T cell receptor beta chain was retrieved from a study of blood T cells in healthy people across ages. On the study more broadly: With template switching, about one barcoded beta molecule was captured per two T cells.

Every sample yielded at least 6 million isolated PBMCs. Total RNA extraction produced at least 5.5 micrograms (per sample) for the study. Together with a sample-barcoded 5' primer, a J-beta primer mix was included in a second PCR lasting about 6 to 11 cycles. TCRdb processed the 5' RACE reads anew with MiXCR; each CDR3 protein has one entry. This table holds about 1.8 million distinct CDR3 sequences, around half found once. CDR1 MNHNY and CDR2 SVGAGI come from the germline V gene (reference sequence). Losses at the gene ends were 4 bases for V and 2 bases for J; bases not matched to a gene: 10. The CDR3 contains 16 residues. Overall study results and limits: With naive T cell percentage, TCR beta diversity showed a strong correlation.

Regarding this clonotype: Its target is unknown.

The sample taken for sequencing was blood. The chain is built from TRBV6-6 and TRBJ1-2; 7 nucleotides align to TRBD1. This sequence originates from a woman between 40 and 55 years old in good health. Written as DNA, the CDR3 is TGTGCCAGCAGTTCAACACAGGGGAGGAGGAACTATGGCTACACCTTC. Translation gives CASSSTQGRRNYGYTF.